Sequencing of this TCR beta chain was carried out in a study of early T cells in non-severe SARS-CoV-2 infection (dated by TCRdb to the early 2020s). In terms of the full investigation: Bulk RNA from unsorted whole blood was used for TCR sequencing, so alpha and beta chains could not be paired. Points the paper makes about the study in general: Matching against VDJdb was skewed toward anti-spike CD8 responses, likely underestimated virus-specific expansions, and missed private and CD4 specificities.

Ten or more counts support this clonotype. Its antigen has not been determined. Qualities for individual bases were not recorded, and no much larger clone is one base off. A case-control design nested within a healthcare worker cohort in London, UK, was used, with weekly nasopharyngeal swab PCR tests and blood sampling performed. Healthcare workers were enrolled in the week of the UK lockdown, from 23 to 31 March 2020, and were followed every week for up to roughly 16 weeks. Receptor libraries were prepared by 5' RACE. Sequencing was performed on a NextSeq 500. The TCR library protocol attached unique molecular identifiers to individual cDNA molecules to correct for sequencing error and PCR bias. TCR alpha and beta chains were both sequenced, and the abundances of alpha and beta sequences in each sample were closely correlated with each other. The paper's data handling went like this. Decombinator V4 was used to annotate the V gene, J gene and CDR3 of the TCR sequences. Expanded TCRs were defined as changing significantly between any two time points under a Poisson model with p below 0.0001. TCR abundances were normalised to the total number of TCRs sequenced per sample and were expressed as counts per million. VDJdb, accessed 1 November 2021, was searched for CMV, EBV and SARS-CoV-2 annotated TCRs, excluding TCRs annotated for multiple antigens. TCRdb reran the public reads through fastp at Q25 and MiXCR, keeping productive beta chains. Each record represents a unique CDR3 protein, reported with the most common genes and DNA among its rows. Clone size and V and J calls follow TCRdb, not the original study. The table for this sample lists about 38,000 distinct CDR3 sequences; under 7% of them were counted only once. About 25% of the sample lies in the top ten.

The sequencing used whole blood, collected at baseline. This clonotype was obtained from an adult who was a healthcare worker with PCR-confirmed SARS-CoV-2 infection or an uninfected control (not recorded which).

Here the CDR3 is given as CASSHGQGSNYGYTF. The bases read TGTGCCAGCAGTCATGGACAGGGGAGTAACTATGGCTACACCTTC. The chain is assembled from TRBV12-3 or TRBV12-4 and TRBJ1-2, with 9 middle bases fitting TRBD1. Trimming removed 5 bases from V and 1 base from J; the gene matches leave 5 bases unexplained. From the cysteine through the phenylalanine, the CDR3 covers 15 amino acids. Kept here is only the CDR3 DNA, which spans 45 bases and is read in frame from base 1.